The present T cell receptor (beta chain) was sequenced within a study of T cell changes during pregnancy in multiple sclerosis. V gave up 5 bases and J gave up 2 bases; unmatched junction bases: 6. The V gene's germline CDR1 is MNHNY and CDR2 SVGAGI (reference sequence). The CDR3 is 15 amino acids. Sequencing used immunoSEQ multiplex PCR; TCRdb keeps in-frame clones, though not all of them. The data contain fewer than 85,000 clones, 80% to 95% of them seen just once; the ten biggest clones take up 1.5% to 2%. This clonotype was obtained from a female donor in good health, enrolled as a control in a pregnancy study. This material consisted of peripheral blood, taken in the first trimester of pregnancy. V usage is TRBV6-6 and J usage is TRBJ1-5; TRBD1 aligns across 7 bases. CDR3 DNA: TGTGCCAGCAGTGGCCTAGGACAGGGCAATCAGCCCCAGCATTTT. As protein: CASSGLGQGNQPQHF.